These 9 T cell receptor beta chains were sequenced from one sample in a study of T cell responses to AZD1222 COVID-19 vaccine. TCRdb keeps only in-frame clones here, not all; method: immunoSEQ multiplex PCR. The table has about 120,000 clones, more than 90% seen once. The sequenced sample was peripheral blood, obtained 28 days after the second AZD1222 dose. The receptors here all came from an adult who received the AZD1222 COVID-19 vaccine.

The gene calls are TRBV6-5 and TRBJ2-7; TRBD1 aligns across 9 bases. Trimming at V came to 6 bases and at J to 3 bases, leaving 6 bases not matched to a gene. CDR1 MNHEY and CDR2 SVGAGI come from the germline V gene. This CDR3 contains 14 residues. CDR3 protein: CASRRDRADYEQYF. The CDR3 DNA is TGTGCCAGCAGGAGGGACAGGGCAGACTACGAGCAGTACTTC.

This chain uses TRBV12-5 with TRBJ2-3, with D hard to call. The CDR3 has 18 residues. Trimming left V 0 bases short and J 6 bases short, with 22 bases between. In germline, CDR1 is LGHNT, CDR2 FRNRAP. CDR3 region: CASGLVLAALTRSDTQYF. The CDR3, as DNA: TGTGCTAGTGGTTTGGTACTGGCAGCCCTAACGCGTTCCGATACGCAGTATTTT.

The chain recombines TRBV14 with TRBJ2-5; D is perhaps TRBD1 (6 bases). Germline V gives CDR1 SGHDN, CDR2 FVKESK. CDR3 length equals 15 residues. Trimming pared 1 base from V and 5 bases from J, leaving 14 bases between. The CDR3 region has the DNA TGTGCCAGCAGCCAAGCAGGGGCAGGGCTGGAGACCCAGTACTTC. This translates into CASSQAGAGLETQYF.

The rearrangement joins TRBV28 to TRBJ2-3; D unclear. Germline V CDR1 and CDR2: MDHEN, SYDVKM. Trimming left V 11 bases short and J 2 bases short, with 11 bases between. CDR3 length: 12 amino acids. The CDR3 is CALGLDTDTQYF. The DNA for the CDR3 is TGTGCCCTCGGGTTAGACACAGATACGCAGTATTTT.

The chain links TRBV19 to TRBJ2-5; 7 positions agree with TRBD1. The CDR3 is made up of 13 amino acids. V gave up 4 bases and J gave up 7 bases; unmatched junction bases: 6. Per the germline V gene, CDR1 is LNHDA and CDR2 is SQIVND (reference sequence). The CDR3 sequence is CASSSDRDGTQYF. The DNA of the CDR3 is TGTGCCAGTAGTAGCGACAGGGACGGGACCCAGTACTTC.

The CDR3 DNA follows: TGTGCCAGCAGCTTACAAGCCCCAGATACGCAGTATTTT. Residues: CASSLQAPDTQYF. The chain is built from TRBV7-3 and TRBJ2-3; no definite D call. Per the germline V gene, CDR1 is SGHTA and CDR2 is FQGTGA. V lost 2 bases, J lost 4 bases, and 7 bases lay in between. The CDR3 totals 13 residues.

The V gene is TRBV30, the J gene TRBJ1-3; the D gene is possibly TRBD1 (5 bases). In germline, CDR1 is GTSNPN, CDR2 SVGIG (reference sequence). With 5 bases removed from V and 0 bases from J, the gap between germline ends came to 14 bases. This CDR3 is built from 15 residues. CDR3 sequence reads: CAWDLEGSSGNTIYF. The DNA of the CDR3 is TGTGCCTGGGACCTCGAGGGGAGCTCTGGAAACACCATATATTTT.

This chain uses TRBV27 with TRBJ2-1; TRBD1 might be the D (8 bases). V lost 7 bases and J 7 bases, leaving 17 bases between the germline ends. This CDR3 has 14 amino acids. Germline V gene lookup returns CDR1 MNHEY and CDR2 SMNVEV (reference sequence). The CDR3: CASKQGGSWNEQFF. In nucleotides, the CDR3 is TGTGCCAGCAAACAGGGGGGGTCATGGAATGAGCAGTTCTTC.

The chain recombines TRBV27 with TRBJ1-4, with D possibly being TRBD1 (6 bases). Deletions cut 5 bases from V and 5 bases from J, with 9 bases between. This CDR3 region has 13 residues. CDR1 is MNHEY, CDR2 SMNVEV, per germline (reference sequence). Here the CDR3 DNA reads TGTGCCAGCAGTCGACAGGTGAATGAAAAACTGTTTTTT. This translates into CASSRQVNEKLFF.